These T cell receptor beta chains were read from a single sample in a study of blood T cell repertoires in COVID-19. TCRdb's table, derived via immunoSEQ multiplex PCR, lists solely in-frame clones and lacks some. The sample holds 350,000 to 550,000 clones; 80% to 90% are singletons and the top ten take approximately 4.5%. Sequenced input: peripheral blood. The receptors stem from a woman aged 25 to 39 with acute or convalescent COVID-19. CDR3s include the opening cysteine and the closing phenylalanine or tryptophan. Clone size is shown for a subset of rows, as once, few, many or a class of expanded clone.

j_gene: TRBJ2-1
v_gene: TRBV5-1
abundance: .
CDR3aa: CASRRLAGGNEQFF

j_gene: TRBJ2-3
v_gene: TRBV7-3
abundance: .
CDR3aa: CASSLDGTSSVTDTQYF

j_gene: TRBJ1-1
v_gene: TRBV10-3
abundance: .
CDR3aa: CAISRQRSDTEAFF

j_gene: TRBJ2-1
v_gene: TRBV7-8
abundance: .
CDR3aa: CASNWGGTGSYNEQFF

j_gene: TRBJ2-5
v_gene: TRBV4-1
abundance: .
CDR3aa: CASRRGSELAPETQYF

j_gene: TRBJ2-2
v_gene: TRBV6-6
abundance: .
CDR3aa: CASSYRTGDTGELFF

j_gene: TRBJ1-3
v_gene: TRBV2
abundance: once
CDR3aa: CASSEWRVADRGNTIYF

j_gene: TRBJ1-1
v_gene: TRBV28
abundance: once
CDR3aa: CASNRATEAFF

j_gene: TRBJ2-7
v_gene: TRBV6-5
abundance: .
CDR3aa: CASSSLAGYEQYF

j_gene: TRBJ2-7
v_gene: TRBV7-9
abundance: .
CDR3aa: CASSSPSGTGVDEQYF

j_gene: TRBJ2-7
v_gene: TRBV6-1
abundance: once
CDR3aa: CASSEWLASSYEQYF

j_gene: TRBJ1-6
v_gene: TRBV7-3
abundance: .
CDR3aa: CASSPGTSNSPLHF

j_gene: TRBJ1-4
v_gene: TRBV2
abundance: once
CDR3aa: CASRAGPQEKLFF

j_gene: TRBJ1-6
v_gene: TRBV5-1
abundance: .
CDR3aa: CASSLGDTSNSPLHF

j_gene: TRBJ2-3
v_gene: TRBV30
abundance: .
CDR3aa: CACDKRTDTQYF

j_gene: TRBJ1-4
v_gene: TRBV2
abundance: .
CDR3aa: CASSEARQQKLFF

j_gene: TRBJ1-1
v_gene: TRBV30
abundance: .
CDR3aa: CAWRTGVPDTEAFF

j_gene: TRBJ2-1
v_gene: TRBV18
abundance: .
CDR3aa: CASSPTRSDNEQFF

j_gene: TRBJ1-1
v_gene: TRBV19
abundance: few
CDR3aa: CASCTGERVTEAFF

j_gene: TRBJ1-3
v_gene: TRBV27
abundance: .
CDR3aa: CASSALPGTGVSNTIYF

j_gene: TRBJ2-7
v_gene: TRBV9
abundance: .
CDR3aa: CASSESGTTYEQYF

j_gene: TRBJ1-6
v_gene: TRBV24-1
abundance: once
CDR3aa: CATSDRRRHSPLHF

j_gene: TRBJ1-1
v_gene: TRBV27
abundance: .
CDR3aa: CASTRAGGLPEAFF

j_gene: TRBJ2-7
v_gene: TRBV4-1
abundance: .
CDR3aa: CASSQELGPEQYF

j_gene: TRBJ1-3
v_gene: TRBV6-4
abundance: .
CDR3aa: CAVEARGQYSGNTIYF

j_gene: TRBJ1-2
v_gene: TRBV6-2/TRBV6-3
abundance: .
CDR3aa: CASSSLQGGGNYGYTF

j_gene: TRBJ2-7
v_gene: TRBV29-1
abundance: few
CDR3aa: CSVDPGQGTYEQYF

j_gene: TRBJ1-2
v_gene: TRBV20-1
abundance: few
CDR3aa: CSVGDRDTYTF

j_gene: TRBJ1-2
v_gene: TRBV11-2
abundance: .
CDR3aa: CASSLSGDGYTF

j_gene: TRBJ1-2
v_gene: TRBV10-3
abundance: .
CDR3aa: CAISESLAGGTPYGYTF

j_gene: TRBJ2-3
v_gene: TRBV19
abundance: once
CDR3aa: CASSPAVLAGALTTDTQYF

j_gene: TRBJ1-1
v_gene: TRBV4-1
abundance: .
CDR3aa: CASSQLDSGVNTEAFF

j_gene: TRBJ1-2
v_gene: TRBV28
abundance: .
CDR3aa: CASSLERYYGYTF

j_gene: TRBJ2-3
v_gene: TRBV2
abundance: .
CDR3aa: CASSDELIGTDTQYF

j_gene: TRBJ2-3
v_gene: TRBV19
abundance: .
CDR3aa: CASSGRLAGGLTDTQYF

j_gene: TRBJ2-1
v_gene: TRBV5-1
abundance: few
CDR3aa: CASTPSSLVGNEQFF

j_gene: TRBJ1-2
v_gene: TRBV2
abundance: .
CDR3aa: CASAAGAGYGYTF

j_gene: TRBJ2-1
v_gene: TRBV11-2
abundance: few
CDR3aa: CASSTVRFAGGREQFF

j_gene: TRBJ2-7
v_gene: TRBV2
abundance: once
CDR3aa: CASSLAGGTSYEQYF

j_gene: TRBJ2-7
v_gene: TRBV19
abundance: once
CDR3aa: CASSISAGGYEQYF

j_gene: TRBJ2-2
v_gene: TRBV3-1/TRBV3-2
abundance: .
CDR3aa: CASSQGGAGGELFF

j_gene: TRBJ1-1
v_gene: TRBV7-9
abundance: .
CDR3aa: CASSLLQGNTEAFF

j_gene: TRBJ2-1
v_gene: TRBV19
abundance: .
CDR3aa: CASSFRDRQFF

j_gene: TRBJ1-2
v_gene: TRBV7-9
abundance: .
CDR3aa: CASSPDLSPRGGINYGYTF

j_gene: TRBJ2-5
v_gene: TRBV28
abundance: .
CDR3aa: CASSLAGSETQYF

j_gene: TRBJ2-5
v_gene: TRBV19
abundance: .
CDR3aa: CASSRLHSGSATQETQYF

j_gene: TRBJ2-1
v_gene: TRBV6-1
abundance: .
CDR3aa: CASSVASLPTNEQFF

j_gene: TRBJ1-2
v_gene: TRBV6-6
abundance: .
CDR3aa: CASSPDTYGYTF

j_gene: TRBJ2-7
v_gene: TRBV6-5
abundance: .
CDR3aa: CASRHTSGGAWEQYF

j_gene: TRBJ1-1
v_gene: TRBV29-1
abundance: .
CDR3aa: CSYRQGNTEAFF

j_gene: TRBJ1-4
v_gene: TRBV6-2/TRBV6-3
abundance: .
CDR3aa: CASSRDRGEKLFF

j_gene: TRBJ1-2
v_gene: TRBV11-2
abundance: .
CDR3aa: CASSPRDRAKNGYTF

j_gene: TRBJ2-4
v_gene: TRBV30
abundance: .
CDR3aa: CAWSVRGAGKNIQYF

j_gene: TRBJ1-1
v_gene: TRBV10-3
abundance: .
CDR3aa: CAISGGGNTEAFF

j_gene: TRBJ1-1
v_gene: TRBV29-1
abundance: .
CDR3aa: CSARTGNTEAFF